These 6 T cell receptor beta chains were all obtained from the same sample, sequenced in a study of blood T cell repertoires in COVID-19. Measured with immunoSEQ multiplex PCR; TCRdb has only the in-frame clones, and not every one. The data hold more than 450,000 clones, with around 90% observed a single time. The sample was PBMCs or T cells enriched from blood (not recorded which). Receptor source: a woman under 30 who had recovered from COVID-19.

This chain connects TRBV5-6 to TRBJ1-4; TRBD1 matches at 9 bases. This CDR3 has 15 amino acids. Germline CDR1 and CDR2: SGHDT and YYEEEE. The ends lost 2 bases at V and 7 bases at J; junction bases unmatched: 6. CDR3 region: CASSLPTGGREKLFF. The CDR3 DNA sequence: TGTGCCAGCAGCTTACCGACAGGGGGTCGTGAAAAACTGTTTTTT.

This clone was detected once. Here the CDR3 reads CASSLRLAGGLAYEQYF. The CDR3 DNA is TGTGCCAGCAGCTTAAGGCTAGCGGGGGGACTTGCCTACGAGCAGTACTTC. This chain links TRBV5-5 with TRBJ2-7; 11 positions match TRBD2. Germline V lookup: CDR1 SGHKS, CDR2 YYEKEE (reference sequence). The CDR3 spans 17 residues. V dropped 2 bases and J dropped 2; count of bases not matched to a gene: 9.

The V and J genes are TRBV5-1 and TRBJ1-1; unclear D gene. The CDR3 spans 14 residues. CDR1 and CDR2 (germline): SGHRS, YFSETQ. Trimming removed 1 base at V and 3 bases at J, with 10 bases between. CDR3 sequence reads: CASSLSADYTEAFF. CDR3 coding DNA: TGCGCCAGCAGCTTGTCGGCTGACTACACTGAAGCTTTCTTT.

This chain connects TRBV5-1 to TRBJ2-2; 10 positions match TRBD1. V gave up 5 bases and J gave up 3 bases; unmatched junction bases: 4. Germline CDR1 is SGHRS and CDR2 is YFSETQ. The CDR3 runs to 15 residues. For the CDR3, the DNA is TGCGCCAGCAGGGCCGGGACAGGGGACACCGGGGAGCTGTTTTTT. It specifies CASRAGTGDTGELFF.

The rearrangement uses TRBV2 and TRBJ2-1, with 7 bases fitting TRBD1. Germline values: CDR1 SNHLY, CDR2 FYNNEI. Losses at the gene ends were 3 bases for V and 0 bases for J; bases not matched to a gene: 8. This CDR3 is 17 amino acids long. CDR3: CASSERQGLTSYNEQFF. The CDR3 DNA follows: TGTGCCAGCAGTGAGAGACAGGGCCTTACCTCCTACAATGAGCAGTTCTTC. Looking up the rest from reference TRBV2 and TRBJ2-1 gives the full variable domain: EPEVTQTPSHQVTQMGQEVILRCVPISNHLYFYWYRQILGQKVEFLVSFYNNEISEKSEIFDDQFSVERPDGSNFTLKIRSTKLEDSAMYFCASSERQGLTSYNEQFFGPGTRLTVL.

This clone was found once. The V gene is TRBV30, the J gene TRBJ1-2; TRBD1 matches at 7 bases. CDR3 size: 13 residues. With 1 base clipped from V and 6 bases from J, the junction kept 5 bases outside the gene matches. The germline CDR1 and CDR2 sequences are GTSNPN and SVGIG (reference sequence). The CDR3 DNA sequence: TGTGCCTGGAGTGACAGGGGCGAGAATGGCTACACCTTC. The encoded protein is CAWSDRGENGYTF.